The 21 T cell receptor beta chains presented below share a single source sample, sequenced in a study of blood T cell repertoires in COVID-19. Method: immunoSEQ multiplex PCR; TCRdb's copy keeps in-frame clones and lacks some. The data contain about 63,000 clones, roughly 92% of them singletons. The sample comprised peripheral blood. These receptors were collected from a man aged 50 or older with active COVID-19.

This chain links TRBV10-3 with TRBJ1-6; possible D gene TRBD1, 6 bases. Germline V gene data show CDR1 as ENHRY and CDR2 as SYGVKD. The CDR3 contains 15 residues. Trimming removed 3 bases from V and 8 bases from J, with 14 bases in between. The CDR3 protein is CAISDEGHLHSPLHF. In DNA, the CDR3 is TGTGCCATCAGTGATGAGGGACACCTACATTCACCCCTCCACTTT.

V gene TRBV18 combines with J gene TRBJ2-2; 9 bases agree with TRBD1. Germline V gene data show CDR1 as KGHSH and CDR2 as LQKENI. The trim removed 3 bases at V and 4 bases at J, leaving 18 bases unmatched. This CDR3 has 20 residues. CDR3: CASSPQAATGGEPATGELFF. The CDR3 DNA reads TGTGCCAGCTCACCGCAGGCCGCGACAGGGGGTGAGCCGGCCACCGGGGAGCTGTTTTTT.

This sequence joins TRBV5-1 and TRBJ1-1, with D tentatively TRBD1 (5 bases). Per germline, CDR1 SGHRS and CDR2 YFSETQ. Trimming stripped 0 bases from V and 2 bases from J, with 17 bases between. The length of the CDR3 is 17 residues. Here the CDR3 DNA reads TGCGCCAGCAGCTTGGGACAGACTGTTACCCCTAACACTGAAGCTTTCTTT. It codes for CASSLGQTVTPNTEAFF.

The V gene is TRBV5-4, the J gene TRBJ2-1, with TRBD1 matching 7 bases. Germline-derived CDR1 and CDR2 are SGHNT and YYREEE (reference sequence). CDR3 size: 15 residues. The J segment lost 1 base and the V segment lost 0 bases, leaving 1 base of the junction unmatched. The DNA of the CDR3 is TGTGCCAGCAGCTTGGGGGACAGATCCTACAATGAGCAGTTCTTC. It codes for CASSLGDRSYNEQFF. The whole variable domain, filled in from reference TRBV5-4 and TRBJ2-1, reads ETGVTQSPTHLIKTRGQQVTLRCSSQSGHNTVSWYQQALGQGPQFIFQYYREEENGRGNFPPRFSGLQFPNYSSELNVNALELDDSALYLCASSLGDRSYNEQFFGPGTRLTVL.

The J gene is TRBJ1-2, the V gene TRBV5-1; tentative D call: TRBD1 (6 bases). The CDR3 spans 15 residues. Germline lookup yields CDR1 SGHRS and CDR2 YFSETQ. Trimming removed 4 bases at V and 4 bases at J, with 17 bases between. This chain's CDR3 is CASSITGIGGYGYTF. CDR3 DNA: TGCGCCAGCAGCATCACAGGGATCGGAGGCTATGGCTACACCTTC.

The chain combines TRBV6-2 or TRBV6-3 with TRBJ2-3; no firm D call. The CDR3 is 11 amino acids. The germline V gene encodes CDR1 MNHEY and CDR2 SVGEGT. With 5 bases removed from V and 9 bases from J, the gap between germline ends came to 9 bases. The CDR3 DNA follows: TGTGCCAGCAGTCAGGCCAAAACGCAGTATTTT. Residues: CASSQAKTQYF.

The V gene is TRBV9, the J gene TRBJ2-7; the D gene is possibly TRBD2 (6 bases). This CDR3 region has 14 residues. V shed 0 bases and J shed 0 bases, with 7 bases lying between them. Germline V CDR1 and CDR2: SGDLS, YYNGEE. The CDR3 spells CASSVGTTSYEQYF. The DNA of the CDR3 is TGTGCCAGCAGCGTAGGGACTACCTCCTACGAGCAGTACTTC.

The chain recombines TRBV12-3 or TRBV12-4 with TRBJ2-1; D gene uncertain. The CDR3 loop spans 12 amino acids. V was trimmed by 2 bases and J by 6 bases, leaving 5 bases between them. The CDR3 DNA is TGTGCCAGCAGTTTACAGGTCAATGAGCAGTTCTTC. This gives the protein CASSLQVNEQFF.

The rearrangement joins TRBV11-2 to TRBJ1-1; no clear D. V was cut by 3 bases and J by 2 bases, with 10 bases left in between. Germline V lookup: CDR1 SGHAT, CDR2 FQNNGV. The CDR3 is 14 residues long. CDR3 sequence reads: CASSFTAVNTEAFF. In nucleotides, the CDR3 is TGTGCCAGCAGCTTTACAGCGGTAAACACTGAAGCTTTCTTT.

The CDR3 sequence: CSASITSGYNEQFF. The CDR3 bases are TGCAGTGCTAGTATCACCTCCGGCTACAATGAGCAGTTCTTC. The V call is TRBV20-1, the J call TRBJ2-1; the D is unclear. The CDR3 extends over 14 amino acids. Trimming left V 3 bases short and J 3 bases short, with 12 bases between. Looked up from germline, CDR1 is DFQATT and CDR2 is SNEGSKA (reference sequence).

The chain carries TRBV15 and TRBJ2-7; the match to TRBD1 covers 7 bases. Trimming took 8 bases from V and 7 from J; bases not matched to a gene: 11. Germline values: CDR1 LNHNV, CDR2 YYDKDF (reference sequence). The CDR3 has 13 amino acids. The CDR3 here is CATGRGLSGEQYF. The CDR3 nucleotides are TGTGCCACCGGAAGGGGGCTGTCTGGAGAGCAGTACTTC.

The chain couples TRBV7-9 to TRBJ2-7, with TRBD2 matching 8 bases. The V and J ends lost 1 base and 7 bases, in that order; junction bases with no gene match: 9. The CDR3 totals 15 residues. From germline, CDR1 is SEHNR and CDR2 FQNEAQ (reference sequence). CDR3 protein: CASSLERGLRKEQYF. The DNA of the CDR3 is TGTGCCAGCAGCTTAGAGCGGGGGCTCAGGAAAGAGCAGTACTTC.

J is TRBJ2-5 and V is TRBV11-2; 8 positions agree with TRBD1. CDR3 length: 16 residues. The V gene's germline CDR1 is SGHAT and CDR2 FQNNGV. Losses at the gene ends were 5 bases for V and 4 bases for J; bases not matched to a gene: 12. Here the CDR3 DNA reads TGTGCCAGCAGCCTCCCGGGGGCAGGGGGCTTAGAGACCCAGTACTTC. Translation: CASSLPGAGGLETQYF.

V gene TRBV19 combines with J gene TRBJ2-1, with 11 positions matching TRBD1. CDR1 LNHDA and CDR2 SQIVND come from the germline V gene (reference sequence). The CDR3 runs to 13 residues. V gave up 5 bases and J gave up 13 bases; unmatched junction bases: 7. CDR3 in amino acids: CASSVRDRGFQFF. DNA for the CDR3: TGTGCCAGTAGTGTCCGGGACAGGGGGTTCCAGTTCTTC. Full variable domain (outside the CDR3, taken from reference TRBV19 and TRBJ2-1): DGGITQSPKYLFRKEGQNVTLSCEQNLNHDAMYWYRQDPGQGLRLIYYSQIVNDFQKGDIAEGYSVSREKKESFPLTVTSAQKNPTAFYLCASSVRDRGFQFFGPGTRLTVL.

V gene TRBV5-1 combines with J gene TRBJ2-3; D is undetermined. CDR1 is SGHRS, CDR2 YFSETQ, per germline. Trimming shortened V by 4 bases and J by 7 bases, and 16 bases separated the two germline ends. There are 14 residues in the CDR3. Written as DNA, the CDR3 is TGCGCCAGCAGCCCTTCACGACTGGTTAATACGCAGTATTTT. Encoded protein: CASSPSRLVNTQYF.

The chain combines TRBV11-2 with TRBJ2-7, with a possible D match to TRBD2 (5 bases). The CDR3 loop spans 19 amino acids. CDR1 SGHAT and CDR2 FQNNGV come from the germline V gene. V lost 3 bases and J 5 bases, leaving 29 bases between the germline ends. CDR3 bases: TGTGCCAGCAGCTTTCTCCGTCCTCCCGATGGAGGATCCCGGAACGAGCAGTACTTC. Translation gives CASSFLRPPDGGSRNEQYF.

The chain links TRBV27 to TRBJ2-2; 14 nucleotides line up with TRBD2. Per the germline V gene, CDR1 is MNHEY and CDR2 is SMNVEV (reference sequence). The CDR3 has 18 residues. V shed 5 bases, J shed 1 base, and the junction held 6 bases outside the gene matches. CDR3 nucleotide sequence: TGTGCCAGCAGTCGCAGGACTAGCGGGGGGATGAACACCGGGGAGCTGTTTTTT. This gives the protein CASSRRTSGGMNTGELFF.

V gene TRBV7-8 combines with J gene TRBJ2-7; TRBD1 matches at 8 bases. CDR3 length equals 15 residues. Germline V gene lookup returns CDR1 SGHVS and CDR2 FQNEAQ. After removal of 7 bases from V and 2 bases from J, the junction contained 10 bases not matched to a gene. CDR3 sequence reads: CASNLGQGPPYEQYF. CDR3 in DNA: TGTGCCAGCAACCTCGGACAGGGCCCCCCCTACGAGCAGTACTTC.

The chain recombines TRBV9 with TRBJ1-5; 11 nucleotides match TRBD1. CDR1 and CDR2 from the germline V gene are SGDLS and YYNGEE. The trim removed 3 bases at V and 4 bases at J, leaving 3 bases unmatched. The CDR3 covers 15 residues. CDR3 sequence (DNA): TGTGCCAGCAGCGAGGGACAGGGGGGGAATCAGCCCCAGCATTTT. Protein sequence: CASSEGQGGNQPQHF.

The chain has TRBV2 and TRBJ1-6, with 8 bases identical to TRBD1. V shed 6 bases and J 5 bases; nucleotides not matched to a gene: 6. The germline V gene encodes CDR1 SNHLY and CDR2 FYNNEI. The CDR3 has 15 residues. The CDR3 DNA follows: TGTGCCAGCAGCGAAAGGACAGGGAATAATTCACCCCTCCACTTT. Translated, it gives CASSERTGNNSPLHF.

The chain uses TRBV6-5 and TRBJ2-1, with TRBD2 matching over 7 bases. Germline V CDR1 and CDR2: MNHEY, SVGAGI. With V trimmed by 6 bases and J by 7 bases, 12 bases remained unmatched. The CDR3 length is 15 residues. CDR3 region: CASRIGPLGGNEQFF. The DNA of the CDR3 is TGTGCCAGCAGAATCGGACCCTTGGGGGGGAATGAGCAGTTCTTC.